This is a list of T cell receptor beta chains from one sample in a study of Tregs in tolerant kidney transplant recipients. The method was immunoSEQ multiplex PCR; TCRdb's version includes in-frame clones alone and lacks a portion of them. The sample holds roughly 69,000 clones, roughly 98% seen once. Source: Tregs from blood, taken before the transplant. Source of these receptors: a human donor who received a combined kidney and bone marrow transplant. The CDR3 runs from the conserved cysteine through the conserved F or W. A D gene is named only where the DNA matches it firmly. Clone size is stated in some rows and not others, as once, few, many or a class when expanded.

d_call	v_call	clone_size	j_call	cdr3_aa	cdr3_nt
.	TRBV6-1	.	TRBJ1-2	CASSELLSAYGYTF	TGTGCCAGCAGTGAACTATTGTCTGCCTATGGCTACACCTTC
.	TRBV10-3	.	TRBJ1-1	CAIGRGENTEAFF	TGTGCCATCGGGCGGGGCGAGAACACTGAAGCTTTCTTT
.	TRBV19	.	TRBJ2-3	CASKDNQDTDTQYF	TGTGCCAGTAAGGACAACCAAGACACAGATACGCAGTATTTT
.	TRBV7-9	.	TRBJ1-1	CASSFIVGGKAFF	TGTGCCAGCAGCTTCATAGTGGGGGGGAAGGCTTTCTTT
TRBD2	TRBV10-3	.	TRBJ2-1	CAISERSGGVGNEQFF	TGTGCCATCAGTGAGCGAAGCGGGGGGGTGGGGAATGAGCAGTTCTTC
.	TRBV27	.	TRBJ1-5	CASSPDGTYQPQHF	TGTGCCAGCAGTCCGGACGGGACTTATCAGCCCCAGCATTTT
TRBD1	TRBV13	.	TRBJ1-2	CASSLAGTAVSDGYTF	TGTGCCAGCAGCTTAGCTGGGACAGCGGTGTCGGATGGCTACACCTTC
TRBD1	TRBV7-7	once	TRBJ2-4	CASSLRQGNIQYF	TGTGCCAGCAGCTTAAGACAGGGCAACATTCAGTACTTC
.	TRBV4-2	.	TRBJ2-6	CASSQDLDTPSWWANVLTF	TGTGCCAGCAGCCAGGACCTGGACACTCCCAGCTGGTGGGCCAACGTCCTGACTTTC
.	TRBV21-1	.	TRBJ1-5	CASSKALGGGDQPQHF	TGTGCCAGCAGCAAAGCGCTCGGGGGAGGGGATCAGCCCCAGCATTTT
.	TRBV7-9	.	TRBJ2-4	CASSLGPGNIQYF	TGTGCCAGCAGCTTAGGACCAGGAAACATTCAGTACTTC
.	TRBV5-1	.	TRBJ2-7	CASSRPQGRGSYEQYF	TGCGCCAGCAGCAGGCCTCAGGGCCGTGGCTCCTACGAGCAGTACTTC
TRBD1	TRBV27	.	TRBJ1-1	CASSSLQGRRTEAFF	TGTGCCAGCAGTTCTTTACAGGGGAGGAGGACTGAAGCTTTCTTT
TRBD1	TRBV6-4	.	TRBJ2-2	CASSVDRVAGELFF	TGTGCCAGCAGTGTGGACAGGGTGGCCGGGGAGCTGTTTTTT
TRBD1	TRBV25-1	.	TRBJ1-4	CASQEQGGDEKLFF	TGTGCCAGCCAAGAACAGGGGGGGGATGAAAAACTGTTTTTT
.	TRBV9	once	TRBJ2-7	CASSATFEMWEQYF	TGTGCCAGCAGCGCGACATTCGAGATGTGGGAGCAGTACTTC